The rows below give T cell receptor beta chains drawn from one sample of a study of cytomegalovirus exposure and HLA in healthy donors. Libraries were prepared by immunoSEQ multiplex PCR; TCRdb keeps only in-frame clonotypes and omits some of them. The sample yields 90,000 to 100,000 clones, around 69% seen once. Sequenced material: PBMCs. These receptors came from a woman aged 60 to 75 in good health and CMV-seropositive. Each CDR3 is given with its conserved first and last residue. Each record gives: CDR3 length, J gene, D gene, clone size, V gene, CDR3 DNA, CDR3 protein. D genes are given only for firm matches. Where a row states a size, it is once, few, many or the class of an expanded clone; other rows omit it.

15 TRBJ2-7 NA NA TRBV6-5 TGTGCCAGCAGTCCCATCCGGGGGAGCTCCTACGAGCAGTACTTC CASSPIRGSSYEQYF
15 TRBJ2-1 TRBD2 NA TRBV27 TGTGCCAGCAGCACGGGCGGGGGGGCCTACAATGAGCAGTTCTTC CASSTGGGAYNEQFF
17 TRBJ2-7 NA NA TRBV4-1 TGCGCCAGCAGCCAAGAGGGGGCGGGCGCCCTCTCCTACGAGCAGTACTTC CASSQEGAGALSYEQYF
12 TRBJ1-1 NA NA TRBV2 TGTGCCAGCACCGCCCTAGCGGAGAGAGCTTTCTTT CASTALAERAFF
15 TRBJ1-4 TRBD1 NA TRBV19 TGTGCCAGTAGGCTCCTGACAGGGATGGGAGAAAAACTGTTTTTT CASRLLTGMGEKLFF
13 TRBJ1-2 TRBD1 NA TRBV29-1 TGCAGCGTAGGGACAGGGTCTGACTATGGCTACACCTTC CSVGTGSDYGYTF
15 TRBJ1-1 NA few TRBV6-5 TGTGCCAGCAGTTACAATGGGCAGGGGAACACTGAAGCTTTCTTT CASSYNGQGNTEAFF
13 TRBJ1-2 NA NA TRBV14 TGTGCCAGCAGCCAAGATCGGGTGTCTGGCTACACCTTC CASSQDRVSGYTF
16 TRBJ1-1 NA NA TRBV10-2 TGCGCCAGCAGTGAGTCGATGGTCGGGGGGAGTACTGAAGCTTTCTTT CASSESMVGGSTEAFF
14 TRBJ1-5 TRBD1 NA TRBV7-8 TGTGCCAGCAGCGAGACAGGGGGGGGAGAGCCCCAGCATTTT CASSETGGGEPQHF
16 TRBJ2-1 TRBD1 NA TRBV9 TGTGCCAGCAGCGGGGGGGGACAGGGATCCTACAATGAGCAGTTCTTC CASSGGGQGSYNEQFF
14 TRBJ2-3 TRBD2 NA TRBV5-4 TGTGCCAGCGGACTAGCGGCTAGCACAGATACGCAGTATTTT CASGLAASTDTQYF
15 TRBJ2-1 TRBD2 few TRBV6-1 TGTGCCAGCAGCCCCGGGACTAGCGGGAGGGATGAGCAGTTCTTC CASSPGTSGRDEQFF
16 TRBJ2-1 NA NA TRBV7-9 TGTGCCAGCAGCTTAGCAGCGCAGTACCTAGCGTCTGAGCAGTTCTTC CASSLAAQYLASEQFF
15 TRBJ1-2 TRBD1 NA TRBV7-9 TGTGCCAGCAGCCTCACAGGGGGCGACCCGGGTGGCTACACCTTC CASSLTGGDPGGYTF
16 TRBJ2-3 NA NA TRBV7-6 TGTGCCAGCAGCTTCCTCTCCGGGTTGGCAGCGGATACGCAGTATTTT CASSFLSGLAADTQYF
15 TRBJ1-2 TRBD1 NA TRBV6-1 TGTGCCAGCAGTCTACCGGGACAGGGGGCGCGAGGCTACACCTTC CASSLPGQGARGYTF